This T cell receptor (beta chain) emerged from a study of T cells after yellow fever vaccination. TCRdb passed the 5' RACE reads through MiXCR, listing each CDR3 protein once. The table has 300,000 to 400,000 distinct CDR3 sequences, roughly 6.1% seen once. Broader study findings: Weaker overall, the secondary response nonetheless peaked faster (day 5 versus 15).

In its sample, this clonotype was seen many times. Its antigen is unidentified. Per the germline V gene, CDR1 is SGHDT and CDR2 is YYEEEE. The CDR3 is made up of 15 amino acids. The V end lost 4 bases, the J end lost 5 bases, and 15 bases lay between the germline ends. The sample consisted of PBMCs, taken 5 days after the yellow fever booster vaccination. This TCR derives from a man aged 30 to 45 who received the YFV17D yellow fever vaccine. The rearrangement joins TRBV5-6 to TRBJ2-2; D is unclear. The CDR3 reads CASSPLTFWTGELFF. Here the CDR3 DNA reads TGTGCCAGCAGCCCCCTCACGTTCTGGACCGGGGAGCTGTTTTTT.